The 21 T cell receptor beta chains presented below share a single source sample, sequenced in a study of patients and donors after allogeneic stem cell transplantation. TCRdb used MiXCR to reprocess the RT-PCR reads, holding one entry per CDR3 protein. The repertoire includes 30,000 to 35,000 distinct CDR3 sequences, under 7.5% of them detected once, and just under 35% sits in the top ten. The sequenced material came from blood, either unsorted or a sorted T cell fraction (not recorded which). These receptors all stem from a human donor who was either an allogeneic HSCT recipient or a stem cell or donor lymphocyte infusion donor (not recorded which). It is not recorded whose cells these are; they may come from a transplant donor.

Ten or more counts support this clonotype. The chain couples TRBV20-1 to TRBJ2-6; no firm D call. CDR1 DFQATT and CDR2 SNEGSKA come from the germline V gene (reference sequence). Trimming stripped 5 bases from V and 3 bases from J, with 5 bases between. This CDR3 is 12 amino acids long. The CDR3 region is CSALYGANVLTF. As DNA, the CDR3 is TGCAGTGCTCTATATGGGGCCAACGTCCTGACTTTC.

This clonotype was picked up many times. This rearrangement joins TRBV11-3 to TRBJ1-2; TRBD1 matches 9 bases. Germline trimming cut 4 bases from V and 4 bases from J; bases unmatched to any gene: 1. The germline CDR1 and CDR2 sequences are SGHNT and YENEEA. The CDR3 consists of 13 residues. Here the CDR3 reads CASSSDRGYGYTF. The CDR3 nucleotides read TGTGCCAGCAGCTCGGACAGGGGCTATGGCTACACCTTC.

This clonotype was found many times. The chain employs TRBV12-3 or TRBV12-4 and TRBJ1-5; D possibly corresponds to TRBD1 (5 bases). CDR3 length equals 16 residues. V lost 2 bases to trimming and J lost 2 bases, with 13 bases between them. The CDR3 loop reads CASSLYSGLGNQPQHF. For the CDR3, the DNA is TGTGCCAGCAGTTTATACTCGGGACTCGGCAATCAGCCCCAGCATTTT.

This clonotype has a handful of counts. J is TRBJ2-7 and V is TRBV7-9; perhaps TRBD2 as D (5 bases). Germline CDR1 and CDR2: SEHNR and FQNEAQ (reference sequence). This CDR3 is built from 15 residues. V lost 4 bases to trimming and J lost 2 bases, with 15 bases between them. In DNA, the CDR3 is TGTGCCAGCAGCTCCCTAACTAGTGCGGCCTACGAGCAGTACTTC. Translation gives CASSSLTSAAYEQYF.

Details on this clonotype: The junction does not match germline at one end; this may be a read error. The chain combines TRBV7-8 with TRBJ2-1; 8 bases align to TRBD2. This CDR3 has 13 amino acids. Per germline, CDR1 SGHVS and CDR2 FQNEAQ. CDR3 sequence reads: CASSGGLGYNEQF. The CDR3 coding sequence is TGTGCCAGCAGCGGGGGACTAGGATACAATGAGCAGTTC.

This clonotype was seen a handful of times. The chain links TRBV4-2 to TRBJ2-7; the match to TRBD2 covers 8 bases. The CDR3 has 16 amino acids. From germline, CDR1 is LGHNA and CDR2 YNFKEQ. J gave up 2 bases and V 1 base, and 7 bases lay outside the gene matches. As DNA, the CDR3 is TGTGCCAGCAGCCAAGGATGGACTAGCATCACCTACGAGCAGTACTTC. Its translation is CASSQGWTSITYEQYF.

This clonotype was counted between two and nine times. V gene TRBV24-1 combines with J gene TRBJ2-1; D possibly corresponds to TRBD2 (5 bases). The V end was cut by 4 bases, the J end by 1 base, with 13 bases between. Germline-derived CDR1 and CDR2 are KGHDR and SFDVKD. The CDR3 extends over 16 amino acids. The chain's CDR3 is CATSESRGRSYNEQFF. For the CDR3, the DNA is TGTGCCACCAGTGAGAGTAGAGGGCGGTCCTACAATGAGCAGTTCTTC.

V and J are TRBV7-3 and TRBJ2-4; D might be TRBD1 (5 bases). This CDR3 has 13 residues. In germline, CDR1 is SGHTA, CDR2 FQGTGA. Trimming removed 1 base at V and 6 bases at J, with 7 bases between. This CDR3 reads CASSLSQGNIQYF. CDR3 nucleotides: TGTGCCAGCAGCTTAAGTCAGGGAAACATTCAGTACTTC.

This clonotype was observed a few times. J is TRBJ2-3 and V is TRBV4-2, with a possible D match to TRBD2 (5 bases). The V and J ends lost 5 bases and 2 bases respectively, with 11 bases between them. Germline values: CDR1 LGHNA, CDR2 YNFKEQ. This CDR3 has 14 amino acids. CDR3 nucleotides: TGTGCCAGCAGCTCTGGACGGGACACAGATACGCAGTATTTT. This translates into CASSSGRDTDTQYF.

This clonotype was counted a few times. The chain recombines TRBV20-1 with TRBJ2-3, with 7 nucleotides matching TRBD1. The ends lost 8 bases at V and 4 bases at J; junction bases unmatched: 6. Germline CDR1 is DFQATT and CDR2 is SNEGSKA (reference sequence). The CDR3 loop spans 12 amino acids. This CDR3 reads CSSLGGADTQYF. CDR3 sequence (DNA): TGCAGTTCCCTAGGGGGCGCAGATACGCAGTATTTT.

This clonotype was counted at least ten times. V and J are TRBV5-1 and TRBJ2-1, with 8 bases fitting TRBD2. V lost 4 bases and J lost 3; bases outside the gene matches: 6. The CDR3 runs 15 residues. Per the germline V gene, CDR1 is SGHRS and CDR2 is YFSETQ. CDR3 in DNA: TGCGCCAGCAGCGTCGGACTAGCCGGCTACAATGAGCAGTTCTTC. It specifies CASSVGLAGYNEQFF. Complete variable domain (other parts from reference TRBV5-1 and TRBJ2-1): KAGVTQTPRYLIKTRGQQVTLSCSPISGHRSVSWYQQTPGQGLQFLFEYFSETQRNKGNFPGRFSGRQFSNSRSEMNVSTLELGDSALYLCASSVGLAGYNEQFFGPGTRLTVL.

At least ten counts were recorded for this clonotype. The chain joins TRBV5-1 to TRBJ2-1; D is ambiguous. Germline CDR1 and CDR2: SGHRS and YFSETQ. CDR3 length: 13 amino acids. The ends were cut back, 5 bases at V and 11 bases at J, with 17 bases in the middle. The CDR3 reads CASRVAIGVQQFF. CDR3 sequence (DNA): TGCGCCAGCAGGGTTGCAATCGGAGTGCAGCAGTTCTTC.

This rearrangement joins TRBV18 to TRBJ1-1; D not resolved. The CDR3 sequence is 13 residues long. Germline V gene lookup returns CDR1 KGHSH and CDR2 LQKENI. Trimming removed 3 bases from V and 1 base from J, with 6 bases in between. The CDR3 DNA is TGTGCCAGCTCACCCGACCCGAACACTGAAGCTTTCTTT. Encoded protein: CASSPDPNTEAFF. Full variable domain (rest looked up from reference TRBV18 and TRBJ1-1): NAGVMQNPRHLVRRRGQEARLRCSPMKGHSHVYWYRQLPEEGLKFMVYLQKENIIDESGMPKERFSAEFPKEGPSILRIQQVVRGDSAAYFCASSPDPNTEAFFGQGTRLTVV.

This clonotype came up many times. The rearrangement joins TRBV27 to TRBJ2-3; TRBD1 or TRBD2 may be the D gene (5 bases each). Trimming took 5 bases from V and 4 from J, leaving 16 bases between them. Germline lookup yields CDR1 MNHEY and CDR2 SMNVEV (reference sequence). This CDR3 has 15 amino acids. The CDR3, as DNA: TGTGCCAGCAGTCCCGGGACCCTCGAAGCAGATACGCAGTATTTT. Its protein product is CASSPGTLEADTQYF.

This clonotype was counted at least ten times. This chain joins TRBV2 and TRBJ1-6; D remains unclear. Per the germline V gene, CDR1 is SNHLY and CDR2 is FYNNEI. Trimming took off 4 bases at V and 7 bases at J, with 20 bases between the two ends. The CDR3 is 17 amino acids. In DNA, the CDR3 is TGTGCCAGCAGTGCTTATCTGTCTAGCGGCGCAAATTCACCCCTCCACTTT. Translating it yields CASSAYLSSGANSPLHF.

This chain uses TRBV20-1 with TRBJ2-3; maybe TRBD1 (5 bases). The CDR3 is made up of 13 amino acids. CDR1 and CDR2 (germline): DFQATT, SNEGSKA (reference sequence). The ends were cut back, 3 bases at V and 7 bases at J, with 14 bases in the middle. The CDR3 reads CSASTTAGHTQYF. As DNA, the CDR3 is TGCAGTGCTAGCACAACCGCAGGGCATACGCAGTATTTT.

The rearrangement uses TRBV24-1 and TRBJ2-5; D gene ambiguous. CDR1 and CDR2 from the germline V gene are KGHDR and SFDVKD. The CDR3 extends over 14 amino acids. V lost 3 bases and J 0 bases, leaving 7 bases between the germline ends. The CDR3, as DNA: TGTGCCACCAGTGATGTACTGCACCAAGAGACCCAGTACTTC. This encodes CATSDVLHQETQYF.

This clonotype was recorded a few times. The rearrangement links TRBV6-1 to TRBJ2-3, with D perhaps matching TRBD2 (5 bases). The V gene lost 3 bases and the J gene lost 2 bases, with 18 bases spanning the gap. CDR1 is MNHNS and CDR2 is SASEGT in the germline V gene. This CDR3 has 17 residues. CDR3 bases: TGTGCCAGCAGTGATTTAGTGAGTCTGGACTTCACAGATACGCAGTATTTT. Protein product: CASSDLVSLDFTDTQYF.

This clonotype was detected a few times. V is TRBV9 and J is TRBJ2-7; D assignment may be TRBD1 or TRBD2 (5 bases each). Trimming pared 4 bases from V and 3 bases from J, leaving 14 bases between. The germline CDR1 and CDR2 sequences are SGDLS and YYNGEE. The CDR3 totals 14 residues. The CDR3 spells CASSSRDGLYEQYF. For the CDR3, the DNA is TGTGCCAGCAGCAGCCGGGACGGACTCTACGAGCAGTACTTC.

This clonotype was seen a handful of times. Here the CDR3 DNA reads TGCGCCAGCAGCCTAGGAGCCCAGGGAGGCGGGGAGCTGTTTTTT. It is translated as CASSLGAQGGGELFF. The chain has TRBV5-1 and TRBJ2-2; perhaps TRBD2 as D (6 bases). Trimming pared 4 bases from V and 7 bases from J, leaving 17 bases between. This CDR3 is built from 15 residues. From germline, CDR1 is SGHRS and CDR2 YFSETQ.

This clonotype was recorded many times. The chain joins TRBV3-1 to TRBJ2-7; D is uncertain. Per germline, CDR1 LGHDT and CDR2 YNNKEL (reference sequence). There are 11 residues in the CDR3. The V end was cut by 5 bases, the J end by 0 bases, with 2 bases between. This CDR3 is CASSDSYEQYF. For the CDR3, the DNA is TGTGCCAGCAGCGACTCCTACGAGCAGTACTTC.